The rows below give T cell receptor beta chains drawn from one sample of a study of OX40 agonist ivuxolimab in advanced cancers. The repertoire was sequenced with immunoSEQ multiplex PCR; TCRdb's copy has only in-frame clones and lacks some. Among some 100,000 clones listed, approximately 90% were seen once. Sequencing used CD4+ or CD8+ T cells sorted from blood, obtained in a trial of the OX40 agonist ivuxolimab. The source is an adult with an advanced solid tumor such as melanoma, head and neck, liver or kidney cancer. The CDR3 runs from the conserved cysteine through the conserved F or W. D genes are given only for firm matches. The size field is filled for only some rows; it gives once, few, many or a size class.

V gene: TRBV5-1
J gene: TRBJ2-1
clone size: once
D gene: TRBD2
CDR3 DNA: TGCGCCAGCAGCTTGGGCGGGAGCTACAATGAGCAGTTCTTC
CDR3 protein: CASSLGGSYNEQFF

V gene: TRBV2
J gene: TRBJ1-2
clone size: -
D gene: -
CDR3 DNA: TGTGCCAGCAGTGAAGCGCGCGGGTTGAGTGGCTACACCTTC
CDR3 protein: CASSEARGLSGYTF

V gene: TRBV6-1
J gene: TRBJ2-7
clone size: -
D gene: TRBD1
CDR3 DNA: TGTGCCAGCTTCTTAGGGGGCGCTTCCCCCTACGAGCAGTACTTC
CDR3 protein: CASFLGGASPYEQYF

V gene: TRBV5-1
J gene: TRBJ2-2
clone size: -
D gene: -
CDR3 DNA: TGCGCCAGCAGCTTGGACGGGAGTGGTGTCGGGGAGCTGTTTTTT
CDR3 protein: CASSLDGSGVGELFF

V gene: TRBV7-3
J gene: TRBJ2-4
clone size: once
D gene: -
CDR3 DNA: TGTGCCAGCAGCTTAAAGGGGGGCAAAAACATTCAGTACTTC
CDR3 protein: CASSLKGGKNIQYF

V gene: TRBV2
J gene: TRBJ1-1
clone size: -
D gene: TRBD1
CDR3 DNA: TGTGCCAGCACGGACAGGTCGCCCATGAACACTGAAGCTTTCTTT
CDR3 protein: CASTDRSPMNTEAFF

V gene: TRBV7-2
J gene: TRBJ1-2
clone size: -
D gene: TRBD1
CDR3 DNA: TGTGCCAGCAGCTTATCAGGGGGCGCGACAAGTGGCTACACCTTC
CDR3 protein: CASSLSGGATSGYTF

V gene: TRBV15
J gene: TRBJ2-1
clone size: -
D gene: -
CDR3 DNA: TGTGCCACCAGCAGAGATGGGGCACGTGAGCAGTTCTTC
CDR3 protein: CATSRDGAREQFF

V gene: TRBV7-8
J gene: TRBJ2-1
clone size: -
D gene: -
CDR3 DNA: TGTGCCAGCAGCTGGATCAGAGACAATGAGCAGTTCTTC
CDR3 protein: CASSWIRDNEQFF

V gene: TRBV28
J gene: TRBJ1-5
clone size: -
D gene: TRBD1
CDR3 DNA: TGTGCCAGCACCCTAAGGGGAACAGGGGGCCAGCCCCAGCATTTT
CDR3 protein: CASTLRGTGGQPQHF

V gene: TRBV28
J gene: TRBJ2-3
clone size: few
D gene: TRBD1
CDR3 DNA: TGTGCCAGCAGTTCAATAGTGACAGGGGACCTTAGCGATACGCAGTATTTT
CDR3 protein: CASSSIVTGDLSDTQYF

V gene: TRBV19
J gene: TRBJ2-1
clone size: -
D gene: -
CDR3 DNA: TGTGCCAGTAGTATAGAAGGCGGGATCTACAATAATGAGCAGTTCTTC
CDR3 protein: CASSIEGGIYNNEQFF

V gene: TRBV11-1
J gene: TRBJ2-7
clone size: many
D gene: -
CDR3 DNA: TGTGCCAGCGGGATAGCCCACTCCTACGAGCAGTACTTC
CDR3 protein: CASGIAHSYEQYF

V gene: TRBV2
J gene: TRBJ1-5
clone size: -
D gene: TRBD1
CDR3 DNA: TGTGCCAGCAGTGGCCAGGGGGTTGTGACTCAGCCCCAGCATTTT
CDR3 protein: CASSGQGVVTQPQHF

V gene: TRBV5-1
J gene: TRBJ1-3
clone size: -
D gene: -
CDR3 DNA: TGCGCCAGCAGCTTGGATCGGAGCACCATATATTTT
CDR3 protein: CASSLDRSTIYF

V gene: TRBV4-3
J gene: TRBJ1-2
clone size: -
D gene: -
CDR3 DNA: TGCGCCAGCAGCCAAGATCGGGGCAGGGAAGTTGGCTATGGCTACACCTTC
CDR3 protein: CASSQDRGREVGYGYTF

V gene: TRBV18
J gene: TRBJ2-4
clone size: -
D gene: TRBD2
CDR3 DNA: TGTGCCAGCTCACCAATGGCGGGAGAGTTAAACATTCAGTACTTC
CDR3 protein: CASSPMAGELNIQYF

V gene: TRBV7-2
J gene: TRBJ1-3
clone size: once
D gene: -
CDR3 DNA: TGTGCCAGCAGCTGGAGGGGGTTGGGCGGAAACACCATATATTTT
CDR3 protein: CASSWRGLGGNTIYF

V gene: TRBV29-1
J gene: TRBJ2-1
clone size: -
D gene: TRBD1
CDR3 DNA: TGCAGCGCCGAACAGGGGGTCAGTGAGCAGTTCTTC
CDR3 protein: CSAEQGVSEQFF

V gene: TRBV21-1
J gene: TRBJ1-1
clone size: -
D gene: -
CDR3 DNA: TGTGCCAGCAGCAAGCCGCATGAGGACGGCTTGAACACTGAAGCTTTCTTT
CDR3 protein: CASSKPHEDGLNTEAFF

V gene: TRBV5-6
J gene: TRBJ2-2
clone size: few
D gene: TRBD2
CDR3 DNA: TGTGCCAGCAGCTTGTTTGCTAGCGGGAGGGCCGCGAACACCGGGGAGCTGTTTTTT
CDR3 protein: CASSLFASGRAANTGELFF

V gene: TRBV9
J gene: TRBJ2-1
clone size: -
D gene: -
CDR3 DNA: TGTGCCAGCAGCGTAGAGGGTCTGGCTTACAATGAGCAGTTCTTC
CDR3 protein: CASSVEGLAYNEQFF

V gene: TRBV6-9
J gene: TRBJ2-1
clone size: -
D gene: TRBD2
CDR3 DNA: TGTGCCAGCAGTTATTGCTGGCAGCGGGAGGTCAATGAGCAGTTCTTC
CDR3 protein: CASSYCWQREVNEQFF

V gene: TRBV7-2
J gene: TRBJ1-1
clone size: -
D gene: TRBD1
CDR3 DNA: TGTGCCAGCAGCCGTACGACAGGGGTCACTGAAGCTTTCTTT
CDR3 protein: CASSRTTGVTEAFF

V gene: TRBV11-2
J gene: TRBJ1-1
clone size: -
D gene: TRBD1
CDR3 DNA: TGTGCCAGCAGCTTAGAGCTTGGACAGGGGAAGGCTTTCTTT
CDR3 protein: CASSLELGQGKAFF

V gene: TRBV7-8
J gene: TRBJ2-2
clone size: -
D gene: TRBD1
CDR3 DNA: TGTGCCAGCAGCCCTGACAGGGGGGACACCGGGGAGCTGTTTTTT
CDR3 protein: CASSPDRGDTGELFF

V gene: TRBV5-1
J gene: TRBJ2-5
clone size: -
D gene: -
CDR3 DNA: TGCGCCAGCAGCTTGGACCCGGGGGCGAGGGAGACCCAGTACTTC
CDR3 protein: CASSLDPGARETQYF

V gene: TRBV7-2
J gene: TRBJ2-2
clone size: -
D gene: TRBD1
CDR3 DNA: TGTGCCAGCAGCTTAAGGCAGGGGGCTACCACCGGGGAGCTGTTTTTT
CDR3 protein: CASSLRQGATTGELFF

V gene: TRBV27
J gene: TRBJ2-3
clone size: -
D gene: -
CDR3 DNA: TGTGCCAGCACCCTATCCAGGGGAAGTGCGCAGTATTTT
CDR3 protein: CASTLSRGSAQYF

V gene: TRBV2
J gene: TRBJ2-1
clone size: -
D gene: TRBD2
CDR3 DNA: TGTGCCAGCACCTTAGCGGGAAACTACAATGAGCAGTTCTTC
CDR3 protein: CASTLAGNYNEQFF

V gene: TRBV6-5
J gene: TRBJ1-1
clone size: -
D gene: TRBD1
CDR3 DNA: TGTGCCAGCAACGCACAGGGGCGGGAGGCTTTCTTT
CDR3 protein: CASNAQGREAFF

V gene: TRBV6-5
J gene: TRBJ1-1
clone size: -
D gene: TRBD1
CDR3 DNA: TGTGCCAGCAGTTACAAGGGGACAGGGAACACTGAAGCTTTCTTT
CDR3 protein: CASSYKGTGNTEAFF

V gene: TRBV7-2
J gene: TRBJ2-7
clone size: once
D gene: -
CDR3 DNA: TGTGCCAGCAGCATGTCCGGGACTCTTGGGGAGCAGTACTTC
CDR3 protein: CASSMSGTLGEQYF

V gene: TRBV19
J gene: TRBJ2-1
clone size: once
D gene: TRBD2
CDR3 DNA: TGTGCCAGTAGTCTCTTTAGCGGGAGTGGGGCTTTCGCTGAGCAGTTCTTC
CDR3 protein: CASSLFSGSGAFAEQFF

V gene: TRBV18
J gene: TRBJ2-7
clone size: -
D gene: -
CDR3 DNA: TGTGCCAGCTCACCACCGGGGGCCTACGAGCAGTACTTC
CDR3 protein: CASSPPGAYEQYF

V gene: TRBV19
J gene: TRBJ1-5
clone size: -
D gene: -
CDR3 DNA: TGTGCCAGTACCGATACCGGAGGGCGGCGCAATCAGCCCCAGCATTTT
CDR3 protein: CASTDTGGRRNQPQHF

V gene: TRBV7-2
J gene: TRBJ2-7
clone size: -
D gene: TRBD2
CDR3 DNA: TGTGCCAGCAGCTTTCCCCCCGGGGGGGCGCGCGAGCAGTACTTC
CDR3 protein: CASSFPPGGAREQYF

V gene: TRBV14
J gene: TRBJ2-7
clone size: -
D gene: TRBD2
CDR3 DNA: TGTGCCAGCAGCCGAACTAGCGGGGGAGTCTCCTACGAGCAGTACTTC
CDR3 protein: CASSRTSGGVSYEQYF

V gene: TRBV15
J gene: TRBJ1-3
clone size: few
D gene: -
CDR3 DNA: TGTGCCACCAGCAGAGACGGCCCTGGAAACACCATATATTTT
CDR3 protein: CATSRDGPGNTIYF

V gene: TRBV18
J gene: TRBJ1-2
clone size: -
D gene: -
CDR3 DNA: TGTGCCAGCTCACCGCGCGGGGGTTCTGCGCAGGATGGCTACACCTTC
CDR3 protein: CASSPRGGSAQDGYTF

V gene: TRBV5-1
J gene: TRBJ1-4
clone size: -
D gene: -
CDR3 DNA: TGCGCCAGCAGCCTAGGACGGGAGGGTGAAAAACTGTTTTTT
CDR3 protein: CASSLGREGEKLFF

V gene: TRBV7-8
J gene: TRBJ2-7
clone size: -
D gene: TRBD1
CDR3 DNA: TGTGCCAGCAGCTTGTCCGGGACAGGGCCCCTAGAGCAGTACTTC
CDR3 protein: CASSLSGTGPLEQYF

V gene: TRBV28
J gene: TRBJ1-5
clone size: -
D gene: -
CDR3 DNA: TGTGCCAGCAGTTTTTTGGATCAGCCCCAGCATTTT
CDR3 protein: CASSFLDQPQHF

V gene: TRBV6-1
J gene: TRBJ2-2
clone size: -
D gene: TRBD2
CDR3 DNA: TGTGCCAGCAGGGCCGGGACTAGCCCCGGGGAGCTGTTTTTT
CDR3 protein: CASRAGTSPGELFF

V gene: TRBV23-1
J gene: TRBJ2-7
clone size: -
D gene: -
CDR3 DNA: TGCGCCAGCAGTCACCCCGGACAGATCTCCTACGAGCAGTACTTC
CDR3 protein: CASSHPGQISYEQYF

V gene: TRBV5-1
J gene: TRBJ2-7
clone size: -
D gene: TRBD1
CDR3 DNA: TGCGCCAGCAGCTTGGAGGCAGGGGGTCCATACGAGCAGTACTTC
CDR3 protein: CASSLEAGGPYEQYF

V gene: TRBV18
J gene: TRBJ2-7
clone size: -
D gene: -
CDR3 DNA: TGTGCCAGCTCAGCCGCGAGCTCCTACGAGCAGTACTTC
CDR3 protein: CASSAASSYEQYF